This T cell receptor beta chain was found in a study of cytomegalovirus exposure and HLA in healthy donors. Concerning this clone itself: No antigen is known for it.

The donors were part of the validation cohort of around 110 subjects. That cohort was separate from the first cohort, which comprised 500 to 850 subjects. The study's findings and limits: It was found in a later analysis that first-cohort TCR clusters tended to co-occur in the 95 to 150 validation repertoires. The study labeled 164 TCR beta chains cytomegalovirus-associated.

Sequencing was performed with immunoSEQ multiplex PCR; in TCRdb, only in-frame clones are kept and a portion is missing. The table lists more than 85,000 clones, 85% to 95% of them singletons, with about 1.1% in the top ten. The CDR3 covers 14 residues. Germline V CDR1 and CDR2: SGHAT, FQNNGV. Trimming took off 10 bases at V and 1 base at J, with 13 bases between the two ends. The clonotype originates from a woman under 40 in good health and CMV-seropositive. The rearrangement uses TRBV11-2 and TRBJ2-2; D gene uncertain. The sequenced sample consisted of PBMCs. CDR3: CATRVEQNTGELFF. In nucleotides, the CDR3 is TGTGCCACCCGTGTGGAGCAGAACACCGGGGAGCTGTTTTTT.